A selection of T cell receptor beta chains follows, all from one sample in a study of shared clonotypes between healthy human individuals. Repertoires were generated with immunoSEQ multiplex PCR, while TCRdb's copy carries only in-frame clones and drops some. The table records some 1,600,000 clones, roughly 98% of them present only once. Sequences were obtained from naive CD4+ T cells sorted from blood. These receptors all stem from a man aged 30 to 39 in good health. Both conserved end residues are part of each CDR3. The D gene is left open where the match is weak. Expanded clones are given a class, and other clones once, few, many or no size at all.

j_call cdr3_length v_call clone_size d_call cdr3_nt cdr3_aa
TRBJ1-6 16 TRBV9 - - TGTGCCAGCAGCGCGGCGGCCAGGGGCGGGAATTCACCCCTCCACTTT CASSAAARGGNSPLHF
TRBJ2-7 15 TRBV27 once TRBD2 TGTGCCAGCGGATCGGGACTAGCGGGATCCTACGAGCAGTACTTC CASGSGLAGSYEQYF
TRBJ2-7 15 TRBV10-3 - - TGTGCCATCAGTGAGTATAGGGACCGCTCTGACGAGCAGTACTTC CAISEYRDRSDEQYF
TRBJ1-5 14 TRBV7-2 - - TGTGCCAGCAGAACAATGGGGCAGGGTCAGCCCCAGCATTTT CASRTMGQGQPQHF
TRBJ2-2 14 TRBV5-1 - - TGCGCCAGCAGTCACGGGACACCTACCGGGGAGCTGTTTTTT CASSHGTPTGELFF
TRBJ2-1 17 TRBV18 - TRBD2 TGTGCCAGCTCACCATTAGTGAGGCTAGCGGGAGCTAATGAGCAGTTCTTC CASSPLVRLAGANEQFF
TRBJ2-6 16 TRBV5-4 - - TGTGCCAGCAGCTTCTTTCTAGGTGGTGGGGCCAACGTCCTGACTTTC CASSFFLGGGANVLTF
TRBJ2-7 15 TRBV5-4 - - TGTGCCAGCAGCTTGGGTAGCGGAAGCTCCTACGAGCAGTACTTC CASSLGSGSSYEQYF
TRBJ2-1 17 TRBV7-9 once TRBD2 TGTGCCAGCAGCTTAGGAGGCCTAGCGGGATCCCCCGATGAGCAGTTCTTC CASSLGGLAGSPDEQFF
TRBJ1-5 15 TRBV28 - - TGTGCCAGCAGGCCAAGGGCGGGATCGCGGCAGCCCCAGCATTTT CASRPRAGSRQPQHF
TRBJ2-1 16 TRBV27 - TRBD2 TGTGCCAGCAGTATTACTAGCGGGTTCTCCTACAATGAGCAGTTCTTC CASSITSGFSYNEQFF
TRBJ2-7 17 TRBV15 - TRBD2 TGTGCCACCAGCCCACCTCTGCGTAGCGGGACTATCTACGAGCAGTACTTC CATSPPLRSGTIYEQYF
TRBJ2-2 19 TRBV4-1 - TRBD2 TGCGCCAGCAGCGGATTATTGACTAGCGGGAGGAGGTACACCGGGGAGCTGTTTTTT CASSGLLTSGRRYTGELFF
TRBJ2-1 16 TRBV6-5 once - TGTGCCAGCAGTTACCAAACGGACAGAGCCTACAATGAGCAGTTCTTC CASSYQTDRAYNEQFF
TRBJ2-7 17 TRBV28 - TRBD2 TGTGCCAGCAGCGCCGCCCCCGGGACTAGAGGGCCCTACGAGCAGTACTTC CASSAAPGTRGPYEQYF
TRBJ2-3 13 TRBV19 - - TGTGCCAGTAGTCACGCCGGGACAGATACGCAGTATTTT CASSHAGTDTQYF
TRBJ2-3 14 TRBV18 - TRBD1 TGTGCCAGCTCACCGGGACAGGGCGCAGATACGCAGTATTTT CASSPGQGADTQYF
TRBJ2-2 14 TRBV7-3 - - TGTGCCAGCAGCCCCCGGGGCGACACCGGGGAGCTGTTTTTT CASSPRGDTGELFF
TRBJ2-6 17 TRBV19 - - TGTGCCAGTAGTAGGAGAACCCCCCTCTCTGGGGCCAACGTCCTGACTTTC CASSRRTPLSGANVLTF
TRBJ2-7 13 TRBV19 - TRBD1 TGTGCCAGTAGTGGGGGGACAGGGGCCGAGCAGTACTTC CASSGGTGAEQYF
TRBJ1-4 13 TRBV6-1 - - TGTGCCAGCAGTGAACTGGAAAATGAAAAACTGTTTTTT CASSELENEKLFF
TRBJ1-2 13 TRBV6-5 - - TGTGCCAGCAGAGGTTCAGGCCACTATGGCTACACCTTC CASRGSGHYGYTF
TRBJ2-5 15 TRBV11-2 - - TGTGCCAGCAGCCCCCAGCGGCTTAGTCAAGAGACCCAGTACTTC CASSPQRLSQETQYF
TRBJ2-4 23 TRBV10-3 once TRBD1 TGTGCCATCAGTGAGTTTGGACAGGGGGCCGCAACCGGCTTCACTTCAGCCAAAAACATTCAGTACTTC CAISEFGQGAATGFTSAKNIQYF
TRBJ2-2 14 TRBV30 - TRBD1 TGTGCCTGGCGGCAGGGGGCGATTATCGGGGAGCTGTTTTTT CAWRQGAIIGELFF
TRBJ1-4 13 TRBV18 once - TGTGCCAGCTCATCGCGGGCTAATGAAAAACTGTTTTTT CASSSRANEKLFF
TRBJ2-3 14 TRBV29-1 - - TGCAGCGTTGCCGTACAATGGGGCACAGATACGCAGTATTTT CSVAVQWGTDTQYF
TRBJ2-5 13 TRBV18 - - TGTGCCAGCTCACAAGACACCGGAGAGACCCAGTACTTC CASSQDTGETQYF
TRBJ2-7 14 TRBV18 - - TGTGCCAGCTCACGGCCGGGACAAGACTACGAGCAGTACTTC CASSRPGQDYEQYF
TRBJ2-5 14 TRBV6-6 - - TGTGCCAGCAGTTTCAACAGGGTTTCAGAGACCCAGTACTTC CASSFNRVSETQYF
TRBJ1-3 18 TRBV5-1 - TRBD1 TGCGCCAGCAGCTTGGATTCGAGACAGGGGACTTCTGGAAACACCATATATTTT CASSLDSRQGTSGNTIYF
TRBJ2-7 15 TRBV4-2 - - TGTGCCAGCAGCCAAGCAGCCCGAGGATCCTACGAGCAGTACTTC CASSQAARGSYEQYF
TRBJ2-7 12 TRBV5-4 - - TGTGCCAGCAGCTTACTAGCAAACGAGCAGTACTTC CASSLLANEQYF
TRBJ2-2 16 TRBV9 - - TGTGCCAGCAGCCTAGGGGTGGGAAGGGAAGTCGGGGAGCTGTTTTTT CASSLGVGREVGELFF
TRBJ2-5 14 TRBV7-8 - - TGTGCCAGCAGCCCGGGCGGGGTTAAAGAGACCCAGTACTTC CASSPGGVKETQYF
TRBJ2-7 15 TRBV28 - TRBD2 TGTGCCAGCAGAGGGACTAGCGGGGACTCCTACGAGCAGTACTTC CASRGTSGDSYEQYF
TRBJ2-1 16 TRBV9 - - TGTGCCAGCAGCGTAGTTCCAGGCCTCTCTCACAATGAGCAGTTCTTC CASSVVPGLSHNEQFF
TRBJ1-2 14 TRBV5-4 - - TGTGCCAGCAGCTCCCCGACAGCTAACTATGGCTACACCTTC CASSSPTANYGYTF
TRBJ2-2 15 TRBV5-1 - TRBD1 TGCGCCAGCAGCTTGGAGGACAGGGGCAACGGGGAGCTGTTTTTT CASSLEDRGNGELFF
TRBJ1-5 14 TRBV18 - - TGTGCCAGCTCACCAATTGGCAGCAATCAGCCCCAGCATTTT CASSPIGSNQPQHF
TRBJ2-3 15 TRBV10-3 - TRBD1 TGTGCCATCAGTGAGCCGGGACAGGGCACAGATACGCAGTATTTT CAISEPGQGTDTQYF
TRBJ2-7 16 TRBV18 - - TGTGCCAGCTTACCGCTACAGATACCGGGAAGGTACGAGCAGTACTTC CASLPLQIPGRYEQYF
TRBJ2-3 14 TRBV5-1 - - TGCGCCAGCAGCTTGGCGCGGGACACAGATACGCAGTATTTT CASSLARDTDTQYF
TRBJ1-5 13 TRBV11-1 - TRBD1 TGTGCCAGCAGTCGACAGGGGGGCCAGCCCCAGCATTTT CASSRQGGQPQHF
TRBJ2-7 15 TRBV9 - TRBD1 TGTGCCAGCAGCCCCCACTTAGGGGGCGGCTACGAGCAGTACTTC CASSPHLGGGYEQYF
TRBJ2-7 13 TRBV29-1 - - TGCAGCGTTGAAAGTTACGCGTCACTGGGGCAGTACTTC CSVESYASLGQYF
TRBJ1-5 12 TRBV18 - - TGTGCCAGCTCTCTACCCAATCAGCCCCAGCATTTT CASSLPNQPQHF
TRBJ2-3 14 TRBV19 once - TGTGCCAGTAGTATCGAAAGCTCAATTGGTACGCAGTATTTT CASSIESSIGTQYF
TRBJ2-7 19 TRBV18 - - TGTGCCAGCTCACCACCGTCCGGATTCGCCAGCGCTTACTCCTACGAGCAGTACTTC CASSPPSGFASAYSYEQYF
TRBJ2-7 14 TRBV2 - TRBD2 TGTGCCAGCAGGTCGACTAGCGGGGGGTACGAGCAGTACTTC CASRSTSGGYEQYF
TRBJ2-2 15 TRBV28 - - TGTGCCAGCAGTTTGACAGCGTGGGACACCGGGGAGCTGTTTTTT CASSLTAWDTGELFF
TRBJ1-5 13 TRBV27 - - TGTGCCAGCAGGAGGGAGAGAGATCAGCCCCAGCATTTT CASRRERDQPQHF
TRBJ2-7 14 TRBV2 - TRBD1 TGTGCCAGCAGTGAGACAGGGGGCTTCTACGAGCAGTACTTC CASSETGGFYEQYF
TRBJ2-7 15 TRBV28 - TRBD2 TGTGCCAGCAGTCTAAGGACTAGCGGGAGCTACGAGCAGTACTTC CASSLRTSGSYEQYF
TRBJ1-5 15 TRBV5-6 - TRBD1 TGTGCCAGCAGCTTTGGACAGGGCCCCAATCAGCCCCAGCATTTT CASSFGQGPNQPQHF